A single sample gave rise to the 25 T cell receptor beta chains below, sequenced in a study of cytomegalovirus exposure and HLA in healthy donors. Method: immunoSEQ multiplex PCR; TCRdb's copy keeps in-frame clones and lacks some. The sample consists of 35,000 to 40,000 clones, approximately 92% of them appearing once. Input material: PBMCs. These receptors were collected from a man between 18 and 29 years old in good health and CMV-seronegative.

The rearrangement links TRBV2 to TRBJ2-5, with a tentative D call TRBD2 (5 bases). CDR1 and CDR2 from the germline V gene are SNHLY and FYNNEI. Trimming cost V 5 bases and J 2 bases, with 18 bases left between them. The CDR3 consists of 16 residues. The CDR3 protein is CASSPGVGREQETQYF. CDR3 DNA: TGTGCCAGCAGTCCCGGGGTAGGGCGCGAACAAGAGACCCAGTACTTC.

V gene TRBV10-3 combines with J gene TRBJ1-1; D unresolved. This CDR3 comprises 14 residues. Trimming took off 10 bases at V and 2 bases at J, with 17 bases between the two ends. The V gene's germline CDR1 is ENHRY and CDR2 SYGVKD. The CDR3 nucleotides read TGTGCCACTAACCCAATGGCGGGAAACACTGAAGCTTTCTTT. Protein product: CATNPMAGNTEAFF.

The CDR3 DNA reads as TGTGCCAGCAGCTACCCAGGACAGCAAGACCAGCCCCAGCATTTT. Residues: CASSYPGQQDQPQHF. This chain links TRBV5-8 with TRBJ1-5, with D maybe TRBD1 (6 bases). This CDR3 has 15 residues. V dropped 3 bases and J dropped 7 bases, with 17 bases sitting between them. The germline V gene encodes CDR1 SGHTS and CDR2 YDEGEE.

The chain couples TRBV28 to TRBJ2-3, with 8 bases aligning to TRBD2. The germline V gene has CDR1 MDHEN and CDR2 SYDVKM. The CDR3 covers 15 residues. V shed 7 bases, J shed 2 bases, and the junction held 8 bases outside the gene matches. The CDR3 is CASNNPGGLTDTQYF. As DNA, the CDR3 is TGTGCCAGCAACAACCCGGGGGGGCTCACAGATACGCAGTATTTT. Full variable domain (rest looked up from reference TRBV28 and TRBJ2-3): DVKVTQSSRYLVKRTGEKVFLECVQDMDHENMFWYRQDPGLGLRLIYFSYDVKMKEKGDIPEGYSVSREKKERFSLILESASTNQTSMYLCASNNPGGLTDTQYFGPGTRLTVL.

The CDR3 loop reads CASSFVGLADEQYF. CDR3 bases: TGCGCCAGCAGCTTCGTGGGACTAGCGGACGAGCAGTACTTC. The V call is TRBV5-1, the J call TRBJ2-7; 11 bases agree with TRBD2. The CDR3 loop spans 14 amino acids. Germline CDR1 SGHRS, CDR2 YFSETQ. The ends lost 2 bases at V and 5 bases at J; junction bases unmatched: 3.

The V and J genes are TRBV19 and TRBJ2-7; 7 bases map to TRBD1. Trimming took 5 bases from V and 0 from J; bases not matched to a gene: 7. Germline lookup yields CDR1 LNHDA and CDR2 SQIVND (reference sequence). The CDR3 has 15 amino acids. In nucleotides, the CDR3 is TGTGCCAGTAGTGTCAGACAGGGCCTCTCCTACGAGCAGTACTTC. Encoded protein: CASSVRQGLSYEQYF.

This chain uses TRBV7-2 with TRBJ2-3; tentatively, D is TRBD2 (6 bases). Germline V gene lookup returns CDR1 SGHTA and CDR2 FQGNSA. The V end was cut by 4 bases, the J end by 9 bases, with 11 bases between. This CDR3 region has 12 residues. This CDR3 reads CASSSLGGTQYF. Written as DNA, the CDR3 is TGTGCCAGCAGCTCCTTAGGAGGGACGCAGTATTTT. Combining the CDR3 with reference TRBV7-2 and TRBJ2-3 gives the whole variable domain GAGVSQSPSNKVTEKGKDVELRCDPISGHTALYWYRQSLGQGLEFLIYFQGNSAPDKSGLPSDRFSAERTGGSVSTLTIQRTQQEDSAVYLCASSSLGGTQYFGPGTRLTVL.

This chain joins TRBV30 and TRBJ1-1; D gene ambiguous. The CDR3 has 14 residues. With 1 base removed from V and 0 bases from J, the gap between germline ends came to 9 bases. The V gene's germline CDR1 is GTSNPN and CDR2 SVGIG (reference sequence). The CDR3 is CAWSEVGMNTEAFF. The CDR3 nucleotides read TGTGCCTGGAGTGAGGTGGGCATGAACACTGAAGCTTTCTTT.

The chain couples TRBV7-3 to TRBJ2-2; 10 bases fit TRBD2. V lost 6 bases and J lost 7; bases outside the gene matches: 5. This CDR3 has 14 amino acids. Germline V CDR1 and CDR2: SGHTA, FQGTGA. The CDR3 DNA follows: TGTGCCAGCAGGAAGCGGGAGGGCCTCGGGGAGCTGTTTTTT. Residues: CASRKREGLGELFF.

As to this clone: One end of the junction does not line up with germline, which may come from a read error. V usage is TRBV7-7 and J usage is TRBJ2-5, with 9 bases fitting TRBD1. The CDR3 has 14 amino acids. Germline CDR1 reads SSHAT; CDR2 reads FNYEAQ (reference sequence). CDR3 residues: CASSDRGRQETQYF. The CDR3 bases are TGTGCTAGCAGCGACAGGGGGAGGCAAGAGACCCAGTACTTC.

J is TRBJ1-3 and V is TRBV29-1, with TRBD1 matching 8 bases. The germline V gene has CDR1 SQVTM and CDR2 ANQGSEA. V lost 5 bases, J lost 3 bases, and 6 bases stayed unmatched. The CDR3 contains 14 residues. The CDR3 nucleotides read TGCAGCGTTACAACAGGGGGAATTGGAAACACCATATATTTT. Protein: CSVTTGGIGNTIYF.

The chain couples TRBV19 to TRBJ2-3, with D uncertain. The CDR3 extends over 13 amino acids. Germline CDR1 reads LNHDA; CDR2 reads SQIVND (reference sequence). Trimming took 7 bases from V and 2 from J, leaving 10 bases between them. CDR3 nucleotides: TGTGCCAGTAAAAACGGTGACACAGATACGCAGTATTTT. It yields the protein CASKNGDTDTQYF.

This chain links TRBV28 with TRBJ1-5, with D perhaps matching TRBD1 (6 bases). This CDR3 has 13 amino acids. Germline values: CDR1 MDHEN, CDR2 SYDVKM. Trimming took 6 bases from V and 3 from J, leaving 9 bases between them. This CDR3 is CASRPGDNQPQHF. The CDR3 DNA follows: TGTGCCAGCAGACCAGGGGACAATCAGCCCCAGCATTTT. The full variable domain, its missing parts supplied by reference TRBV28 and TRBJ1-5, is DVKVTQSSRYLVKRTGEKVFLECVQDMDHENMFWYRQDPGLGLRLIYFSYDVKMKEKGDIPEGYSVSREKKERFSLILESASTNQTSMYLCASRPGDNQPQHFGDGTRLSIL.

The J gene is TRBJ2-1, the V gene TRBV13; a weak D match, TRBD2 (6 bases). Germline V gene data show CDR1 as PRHDT and CDR2 as FYEKMQ (reference sequence). The V gene lost 4 bases and the J gene lost 8 bases, with 15 bases spanning the gap. This CDR3 has 14 residues. The CDR3 loop reads CASSSGLTGDEQFF. Here the CDR3 DNA reads TGTGCCAGCAGCTCGGGACTCACTGGAGATGAGCAGTTCTTC.

The chain couples TRBV7-8 to TRBJ2-7, with 9 bases aligning to TRBD2. The CDR3 has 17 residues. Unmatched junction bases numbered 9, after V lost 3 bases and J lost 0 bases. Germline CDR1 SGHVS, CDR2 FQNEAQ. This CDR3 reads CASSFTLAGYPSYEQYF. Here the CDR3 DNA reads TGTGCCAGCAGCTTCACTCTAGCGGGATATCCCTCCTACGAGCAGTACTTC.

This clone showed up just once. The chain employs TRBV7-8 and TRBJ2-7; 7 bases fit TRBD2. The CDR3 is 13 amino acids. Germline V gene lookup returns CDR1 SGHVS and CDR2 FQNEAQ. V shed 3 bases, J shed 3 bases, and the junction held 2 bases outside the gene matches. CDR3 sequence: CASSFLAVYEQYF. DNA for the CDR3: TGTGCCAGCAGCTTTCTAGCGGTCTACGAGCAGTACTTC.

The genes are TRBV21-1 and TRBJ1-1; the table's D call, TRBD1, was not checked against the DNA. TRBV21-1 is shown as a pseudogene. This CDR3 has 15 amino acids. The CDR3 DNA is TGTGCCAGCAGCACGCGCGACAGGGAGAACACTGAAGCTTTCTTT. It specifies CASSTRDRENTEAFF.

The rearrangement uses TRBV28 and TRBJ1-3, with 7 bases that match TRBD1. In germline, CDR1 is MDHEN, CDR2 SYDVKM. The CDR3 has 16 residues. Trimming took 0 bases from V and 0 from J; bases not matched to a gene: 2. CDR3 nucleotides: TGTGCCAGCAGTTTATGGGACAGGAGCTCTGGAAACACCATATATTTT. This codes for CASSLWDRSSGNTIYF. Full variable domain (rest looked up from reference TRBV28 and TRBJ1-3): DVKVTQSSRYLVKRTGEKVFLECVQDMDHENMFWYRQDPGLGLRLIYFSYDVKMKEKGDIPEGYSVSREKKERFSLILESASTNQTSMYLCASSLWDRSSGNTIYFGEGSWLTVV.

V is TRBV11-3 and J is TRBJ2-2, with a weak D call TRBD2 (5 bases). The length of the CDR3 is 16 residues. The V end was cut by 4 bases, the J end by 0 bases, with 12 bases between. The germline V gene has CDR1 SGHNT and CDR2 YENEEA. CDR3 in DNA: TGTGCCAGCAGCTCGAGCGGCAGCTCGAACACCGGGGAGCTGTTTTTT. It codes for CASSSSGSSNTGELFF. Combining the CDR3 with reference TRBV11-3 and TRBJ2-2 gives the whole variable domain EAGVVQSPRYKIIEKKQPVAFWCNPISGHNTLYWYLQNLGQGPELLIRYENEEAVDDSQLPKDRFSAERLKGVDSTLKIQPAELGDSAVYLCASSSSGSSNTGELFFGEGSRLTVL.

The chain links TRBV5-1 to TRBJ2-7; a possible D gene is TRBD2 (6 bases). Per the germline V gene, CDR1 is SGHRS and CDR2 is YFSETQ. The CDR3 consists of 15 residues. Trimming took off 2 bases at V and 0 bases at J, with 12 bases between the two ends. CDR3 protein: CASSFGLTGSYEQYF. In DNA, the CDR3 is TGCGCCAGCAGCTTTGGACTAACAGGCTCCTACGAGCAGTACTTC.

The chain joins TRBV9 to TRBJ2-1, with 10 bases fitting TRBD2. Germline V gene lookup returns CDR1 SGDLS and CDR2 YYNGEE. With V trimmed by 4 bases and J by 8 bases, 6 bases remained unmatched. This CDR3 is built from 14 residues. The CDR3 region is CASSPGLAADEQFF. In DNA form, the CDR3 reads TGTGCCAGCAGCCCCGGACTAGCGGCTGATGAGCAGTTCTTC.

CDR3 nucleotide sequence: TGTGCCAGCAGCAAAGGTTTTAGGGGGCAGGGGGATCGTAATGAAAAACTGTTTTTT. Encoded protein: CASSKGFRGQGDRNEKLFF. The chain employs TRBV21-1 and TRBJ1-4; the table names TRBD1, a call not compared with the DNA. TRBV21-1 constitutes a pseudogene. This CDR3 is 19 amino acids long.

This sequence joins TRBV28 and TRBJ2-7; TRBD2 agrees at 13 bases. This CDR3 region has 15 residues. Trimming removed 5 bases from V and 4 bases from J; junction bases left unmatched: 5. In germline, CDR1 is MDHEN, CDR2 SYDVKM. CDR3 DNA: TGTGCCAGCAGTCCCGGACTAGCGGGAGCATACGAGCAGTACTTC. Translating gives CASSPGLAGAYEQYF.

The chain carries TRBV5-1 and TRBJ1-1; a possible D gene is TRBD1 (6 bases). Germline V gene sequence: CDR1 SGHRS, CDR2 YFSETQ. Trimming cost V 4 bases and J 6 bases, with 16 bases left between them. CDR3 length: 14 residues. CDR3 nucleotide sequence: TGCGCCAGCAGCCCTGAAGGGAACAGGGCTGAAGCTTTCTTT. Encoded protein: CASSPEGNRAEAFF.

The rearrangement links TRBV27 to TRBJ2-3; 10 bases match TRBD2. Unmatched junction bases numbered 5, after V lost 5 bases and J lost 3 bases. The CDR3 runs to 15 residues. CDR1 and CDR2 from the germline V gene are MNHEY and SMNVEV (reference sequence). The CDR3 is CASSTPAGGTDTQYF. The DNA for the CDR3 is TGTGCCAGCAGTACCCCAGCGGGGGGGACAGATACGCAGTATTTT.